This TCR beta chain was captured by sequencing in a study of shared clonotypes between healthy human individuals. Turning to the study itself: Per-donor plates numbered three CD4 naive, three CD4 memory, two CD8 naive and one CD8 memory. The study, taken as a whole, reports: Naive subsets generally had larger estimated richness than memory subsets.

Notes on this clone: What it recognizes is unknown.

The method was immunoSEQ multiplex PCR; TCRdb's version includes in-frame clones alone and lacks a portion of them. The table records 1,400,000 or so clones, approximately 98.5% of them present only once. This CDR3 has 13 residues. V lost 7 bases to trimming and J lost 3 bases; unmatched junction nucleotides: 6. CDR1 is MDHEN, CDR2 SYDVKM, per germline. J is TRBJ2-7 and V is TRBV28; 7 positions match TRBD2. The sequence was obtained from a man aged 25-40 years in good health. Source material: naive CD4+ T cells sorted from blood. Subset in this sample: CD45RA+ positively selected. CDR3 coding DNA: TGTGCCAGCACCGGGGACTACAACTACGAGCAGTACTTC. Protein product: CASTGDYNYEQYF.